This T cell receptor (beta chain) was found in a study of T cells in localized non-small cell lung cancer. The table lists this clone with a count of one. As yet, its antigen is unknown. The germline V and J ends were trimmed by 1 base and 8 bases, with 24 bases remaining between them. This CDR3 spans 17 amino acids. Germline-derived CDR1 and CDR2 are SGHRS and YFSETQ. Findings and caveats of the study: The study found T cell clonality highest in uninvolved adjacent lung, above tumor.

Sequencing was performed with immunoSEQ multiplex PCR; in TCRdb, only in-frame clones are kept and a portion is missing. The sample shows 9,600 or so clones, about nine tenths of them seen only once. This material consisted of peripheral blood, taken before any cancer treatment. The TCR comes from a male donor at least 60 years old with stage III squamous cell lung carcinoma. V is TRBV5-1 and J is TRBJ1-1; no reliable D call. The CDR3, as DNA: TGCGCCAGCAGCTTGCATCGGTCCACCCGGGCTAGGACGGAAGCTTTCTTT. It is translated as CASSLHRSTRARTEAFF.